Below, one TCR beta chain is given with its context. Treatment indicated: oral pan-JAK inhibitor, 5-10 mg twice daily. The study team obtained lesional scalp punch biopsies and peripheral blood from alopecia areata patients. The authors extracted RNA and reverse transcribed it into cDNA as the sequencing template. TCRdb keeps only in-frame clones here, not all; method: immunoSEQ multiplex PCR. The repertoire has about 190,000 clones, around 60% of them found once; the top ten carry roughly 1.3%. This record comes from a study of CD8+ T cells in alopecia areata. The V and J ends lost 4 bases and 6 bases respectively, with 21 bases between them. CDR3 length: 16 residues. CDR1 LGHNA and CDR2 YSLEER come from the germline V gene.

This sequence originates from a human donor with alopecia areata. The input for sequencing was CD4+ T cells sorted from blood, taken between weeks 49 and 50, from a patient treated with tofacitinib. The chain couples TRBV4-3 to TRBJ1-2; D is unresolved. This CDR3 is CASSPNDPGLGDGYTF. DNA of the CDR3: TGCGCCAGCAGCCCAAACGACCCGGGATTGGGCGATGGCTACACCTTC.